The rows below give T cell receptor beta chains drawn from one sample of a study of vaccination and CD4 T cells after COVID-19. These receptors have no known antigen. One entry per CDR3 protein, called by TCRdb with MiXCR from the PCR reads. The sample lists approximately 15,000 distinct CDR3 sequences; about 61% were seen once. The sequenced material came from CD4+ T cells from blood, cultured in vitro. The receptor set was obtained from a human donor who had recovered from COVID-19. Both conserved end residues are part of each CDR3. The order of the fields is clone size, V gene, J gene, D gene, CDR3 DNA, CDR3 protein. The D gene is left open where the match is weak. The size of a clone is reported for some rows only, either as once, few or many, or as a class for expanded clones.

-	TRBV7-2	TRBJ1-1	-	TGTGCCAGCAGCGAAACGCCAGCTTTGAACACTGAAGCTTTCTTT	CASSETPALNTEAFF
-	TRBV7-8	TRBJ1-4	TRBD1	TGTGCCAGCAGCAGGACAGGGGATCATGAAAAACTGTTTTTT	CASSRTGDHEKLFF
-	TRBV28	TRBJ2-2	TRBD1	TGTGCCAGCAGGGATAAGGGCGCAGGGGGCCCCAGCGGGGAGCTGTTTTTT	CASRDKGAGGPSGELFF
-	TRBV27	TRBJ2-7	-	TGTGCCAGCAATGAGCGAGCCGGGGTTGGCTACGAGCAGTACTTC	CASNERAGVGYEQYF
once	TRBV19	TRBJ2-6	-	TGTGCCAGTAGTATGGTCAAAACCTCTGGGGCCAACGTCCTGACTTTC	CASSMVKTSGANVLTF
few	TRBV6-1	TRBJ2-5	-	TGTGCCAGCAGTGCCCGACAGCGTAAGCGTCAAGAGACCCAGTACTTC	CASSARQRKRQETQYF
-	TRBV7-9	TRBJ1-6	-	TGTGCCAGCAGCTCGGGTTCCTATAATTCACCCCTCCACTTT	CASSSGSYNSPLHF
-	TRBV6-1	TRBJ2-5	-	TGTGCCAGCAGTGAAGGGGCCGGCCAAGAGACCCAGTACTTC	CASSEGAGQETQYF
few	TRBV27	TRBJ1-5	-	TGTGCCAGCAGTTTGCGGGGGCAGGGAAATCAGCCCCAGCATTTT	CASSLRGQGNQPQHF
-	TRBV7-2	TRBJ2-5	-	TGTGCCAGCAGCTTAGGCAGACCCAACATGGTAAGAGAGACCCAGTACTTC	CASSLGRPNMVRETQYF
-	TRBV18	TRBJ1-5	-	TGTGCCAGCTCACCCGCCGGGGGTAGCAATCAGCCCCAGCATTTT	CASSPAGGSNQPQHF
-	TRBV24-1	TRBJ2-5	-	TGTGCCACCGGGGGTTTAGAGACCCAGTACTTC	CATGGLETQYF
-	TRBV19	TRBJ1-5	-	TGTGCCAGTATTGGGGTTAACAATCAGCCCCAGCATTTT	CASIGVNNQPQHF
-	TRBV7-2	TRBJ1-1	-	TGTGCCAGCAGCCACGGACAGCCTTTGAACACTGAAGCTTTCTTT	CASSHGQPLNTEAFF
-	TRBV20-1	TRBJ1-1	-	TGCAGTGCTAGTGAGGGGAACACTGAAGCTTTCTTT	CSASEGNTEAFF
-	TRBV20-1	TRBJ2-3	TRBD1	TGCAGTGCTTCCTGGACAGGGGGGGCCACAGATACGCAGTATTTT	CSASWTGGATDTQYF
-	TRBV28	TRBJ2-5	TRBD1	TGTGCCAGCAGTGGACAGGATAAAGAGACCCAGTACTTC	CASSGQDKETQYF
-	TRBV20-1	TRBJ2-7	TRBD2	TGCAGTGCTGGAGAAGCGGGAGGGGTGAACGAGCAGTACTTC	CSAGEAGGVNEQYF
-	TRBV7-2	TRBJ2-1	-	TGTGCCAGCAGCTTAGAAGAGGAGTTTGAGCAGTTCTTC	CASSLEEEFEQFF
few	TRBV7-9	TRBJ2-1	-	TGTGCCAGCAGCTTAGTACATGGGGGAGAGGAGCAGTTCTTC	CASSLVHGGEEQFF
few	TRBV6-1	TRBJ1-5	-	TGTGCCAGCAAACGGACGGTCAATCAGCCCCAGCATTTT	CASKRTVNQPQHF
-	TRBV7-9	TRBJ1-2	-	TGTGCCAGCAGCTTTGTGGGGGGCTATGGCTACACCTTC	CASSFVGGYGYTF
few	TRBV20-1	TRBJ2-7	-	TGCAGTGCTAGAGATCTGACCCCCGAGCAGTACTTC	CSARDLTPEQYF
-	TRBV12-3/TRBV12-4	TRBJ2-3	TRBD1	TGTGCCAGCAGCCCGGGACAGGGAGGGTCAGATACGCAGTATTTT	CASSPGQGGSDTQYF
-	TRBV6-2/TRBV6-3	TRBJ1-5	TRBD1	TGTGCCAGCACCTACGGTGGGACAGGGAAGCCCCAGCATTTT	CASTYGGTGKPQHF
-	TRBV29-1	TRBJ2-1	-	TGCAGCGTTGCAGCCTTAAATGAGCAGTTCTTC	CSVAALNEQFF
-	TRBV28	TRBJ1-2	-	TGTGCCAGCAGTGGGGGGGCGCGGGACTATGGCTACACCTTC	CASSGGARDYGYTF
few	TRBV6-1	TRBJ1-6	-	TGTGCCAGCAGTAAAACAGGGTCGGCTAGTTTTAATTCACCCCTCCACTTT	CASSKTGSASFNSPLHF
-	TRBV10-3	TRBJ2-6	TRBD1	TGTGCCATCAGACGACAGGGGGTTGCTTCTGGGGCCAACGTCCTGACTTTC	CAIRRQGVASGANVLTF
-	TRBV6-1	TRBJ1-3	-	TGTGCCAGCAGTGAATTCCCTTCAGCTGGAAACACCATATATTTT	CASSEFPSAGNTIYF
-	TRBV24-1	TRBJ1-1	-	TGTGCCACTTCCAGGGGAGTTAACACTGAAGCTTTCTTT	CATSRGVNTEAFF
-	TRBV2	TRBJ1-5	-	TGTGCCAGCACCAGGGGAGGGAATCAGCCCCAGCATTTT	CASTRGGNQPQHF
-	TRBV3-1	TRBJ1-2	TRBD1	TGTGCCAGCAGCCGCGACAGGGAAAGCCTCTATGGCTACACCTTC	CASSRDRESLYGYTF
-	TRBV7-3	TRBJ2-1	TRBD2	TGTGCCAGCAGCTCCGGACTAGCGGGGTCTAATGAGCAGTTCTTC	CASSSGLAGSNEQFF
-	TRBV11-2	TRBJ2-4	-	TGTGCCAGCAGCGTCCATGTAGCCAAAAACATTCAGTACTTC	CASSVHVAKNIQYF
-	TRBV7-2	TRBJ1-5	TRBD1	TGTGCCAGCAGCCCCCAAGACAGGGCGGAACAGCCCCAGCATTTT	CASSPQDRAEQPQHF
few	TRBV20-1	TRBJ1-6	-	TGCAGTGCTAGGGCGGACACGGATTCACCCCTCCACTTT	CSARADTDSPLHF
-	TRBV6-1	TRBJ2-4	TRBD1	TGTGCCAGCAGGAGACAGGGGGCGGCCAAAAACATTCAGTACTTC	CASRRQGAAKNIQYF
-	TRBV9	TRBJ2-1	-	TGTGCCAGCAGCGTAGAGCCTAGCCGAGGCAATGAGCAGTTCTTC	CASSVEPSRGNEQFF
-	TRBV3-1	TRBJ1-6	-	TGTGCCAGCAGCCGAAGCCAGAGGAGCTCCTATAATTCACCCCTCCACTTT	CASSRSQRSSYNSPLHF
-	TRBV20-1	TRBJ1-2	-	TGCAGTGCTAGAGTTGGTACAGTGACTAACTATGGCTACACCTTC	CSARVGTVTNYGYTF